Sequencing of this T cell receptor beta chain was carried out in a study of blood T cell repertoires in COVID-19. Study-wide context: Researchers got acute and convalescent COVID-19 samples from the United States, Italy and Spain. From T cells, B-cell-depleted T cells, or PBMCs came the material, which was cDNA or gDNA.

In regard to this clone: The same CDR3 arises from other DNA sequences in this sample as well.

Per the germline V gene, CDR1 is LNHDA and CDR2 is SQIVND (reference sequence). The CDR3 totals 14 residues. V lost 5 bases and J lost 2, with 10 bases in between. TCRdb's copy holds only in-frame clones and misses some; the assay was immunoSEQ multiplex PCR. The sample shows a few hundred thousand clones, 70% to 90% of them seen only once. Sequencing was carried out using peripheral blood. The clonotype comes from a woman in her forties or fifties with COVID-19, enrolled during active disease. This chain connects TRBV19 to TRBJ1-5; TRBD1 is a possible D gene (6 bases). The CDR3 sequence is CASSEGGGNQPQHF. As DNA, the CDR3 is TGTGCCAGTAGTGAAGGGGGAGGCAATCAGCCCCAGCATTTT.